This passage covers 26 T cell receptor beta chains from one sample sequenced in a study of shared clonotypes between healthy human individuals. Clones were read by immunoSEQ multiplex PCR, and TCRdb kept only the in-frame ones, dropping some. The sample lists roughly 680,000 clones; 72% were seen once. Sequenced: memory CD4+ T cells sorted from blood. The subset is: CD45RA-negative fraction. The receptors come from a woman between 25 and 40 years old in good health.

The V gene is TRBV19, the J gene TRBJ1-5, with D hard to call. The CDR3 contains 14 residues. V lost 3 bases and J 5 bases, leaving 11 bases between the germline ends. The germline gives CDR1 LNHDA, CDR2 SQIVND (reference sequence). CDR3 bases: TGTGCCAGTAGTATTCTACCGGGAGATCAGCCCCAGCATTTT. As protein: CASSILPGDQPQHF.

V gene TRBV5-4 combines with J gene TRBJ1-2, with D uncertain. CDR1 and CDR2 (germline): SGHNT, YYREEE (reference sequence). The CDR3 loop spans 13 amino acids. V was trimmed by 6 bases and J by 0 bases, leaving 9 bases between them. CDR3 sequence reads: CASTDSPNYGYTF. CDR3 DNA: TGTGCCAGCACGGACTCCCCTAACTATGGCTACACCTTC.

V usage is TRBV6-6 and J usage is TRBJ2-1; 11 bases line up with TRBD2. The length of the CDR3 is 15 residues. CDR1 is MNHNY and CDR2 is SVGAGI in the germline V gene (reference sequence). J was trimmed by 4 bases and V by 10 bases; bases with no gene match: 9. CDR3 amino acids: CATGSLAGGYNEQFF. CDR3 bases: TGTGCCACCGGATCCCTAGCGGGGGGTTACAATGAGCAGTTCTTC.

The CDR3 region has the DNA TGTGCCAGCAGCGTAGGGGACTCGTTTCGGGGAGAGCAGTACTTC. It codes for CASSVGDSFRGEQYF. This chain joins TRBV9 and TRBJ2-7; D is perhaps TRBD2 (6 bases). CDR3 length: 15 residues. Trimming removed 0 bases at V and 7 bases at J, with 17 bases between. Germline V gene lookup returns CDR1 SGDLS and CDR2 YYNGEE.

This clone was counted once. The rearrangement joins TRBV29-1 to TRBJ2-1; TRBD2 agrees at 11 bases. Unmatched junction bases numbered 8, after V lost 7 bases and J lost 6 bases. This CDR3 is 14 amino acids long. Germline V gene lookup returns CDR1 SQVTM and CDR2 ANQGSEA. The CDR3 nucleotides read TGCAGCGGGGCGCTAGCGGGAGGAGTCAATGAGCAGTTCTTC. It translates to CSGALAGGVNEQFF.

This clone was recorded only once. The chain has TRBV28 and TRBJ2-5; TRBD1 might be the D (6 bases). CDR1 is MDHEN and CDR2 is SYDVKM in the germline V gene. The germline V and J ends were trimmed by 5 bases and 3 bases, with 7 bases remaining between them. This CDR3 has 12 residues. This chain's CDR3 is CASSPGEETQYF. CDR3 nucleotide sequence: TGTGCCAGCAGTCCAGGGGAAGAGACCCAGTACTTC.

The chain is built from TRBV19 and TRBJ2-5, with D perhaps TRBD2 (5 bases). The germline CDR1 and CDR2 sequences are LNHDA and SQIVND (reference sequence). The V end lost 3 bases, the J end lost 4 bases, and 12 bases lay between the germline ends. This CDR3 has 14 amino acids. CDR3 DNA: TGTGCCAGTAGTATCGGTGGGAGCGGAGAGACCCAGTACTTC. It encodes CASSIGGSGETQYF.

This clone occurred a few times. The chain joins TRBV28 to TRBJ1-2; a weak D match, TRBD1 (6 bases). The germline CDR1 and CDR2 sequences are MDHEN and SYDVKM. The CDR3 is 16 residues long. V lost 7 bases and J 7 bases, leaving 25 bases between the germline ends. Written as DNA, the CDR3 is TGTGCCAGCATGAGGTTTGGAGTAGAACAGGGTCGTGGCTACACCTTC. It translates to CASMRFGVEQGRGYTF.

This CDR3 is CASSLRDRVQPQHF. The DNA of the CDR3 is TGTGCCAGCAGCTTGAGGGACAGGGTTCAGCCCCAGCATTTT. J is TRBJ1-5 and V is TRBV5-8; 9 bases are shared with TRBD1. Losses at the gene ends were 1 base for V and 6 bases for J; bases not matched to a gene: 2. This CDR3 is built from 14 residues. Germline V gene lookup returns CDR1 SGHTS and CDR2 YDEGEE.

V gene TRBV11-2 combines with J gene TRBJ2-1, with D perhaps TRBD1 (5 bases). The length of the CDR3 is 13 residues. CDR1 is SGHAT and CDR2 is FQNNGV in the germline V gene. The germline V and J ends were trimmed by 5 bases and 8 bases, with 13 bases remaining between them. CDR3 sequence: CASSPHQGYEQFF. In DNA form, the CDR3 reads TGTGCCAGCAGCCCACACCAGGGTTATGAGCAGTTCTTC.

V usage is TRBV5-1 and J usage is TRBJ2-6; weak D call: TRBD1 (6 bases). The V end was cut by 4 bases, the J end by 0 bases, with 14 bases between. This CDR3 is built from 17 residues. In germline, CDR1 is SGHRS, CDR2 YFSETQ. Here the CDR3 reads CASSLEGHYSGANVLTF. The CDR3 DNA is TGCGCCAGCAGCCTAGAGGGACACTACTCTGGGGCCAACGTCCTGACTTTC.

The rearrangement uses TRBV5-1 and TRBJ1-5; D gene ambiguous. Germline CDR1 is SGHRS and CDR2 is YFSETQ. V lost 0 bases, J lost 3 bases, and 10 bases lay in between. The length of the CDR3 is 15 residues. The CDR3 DNA reads as TGCGCCAGCAGCTTGGAAGGGCGGCTCAATCAGCCCCAGCATTTT. It encodes CASSLEGRLNQPQHF.

V gene TRBV15 combines with J gene TRBJ2-3; 10 bases fit TRBD1. Germline CDR1 is LNHNV and CDR2 is YYDKDF (reference sequence). After removal of 0 bases from V and 2 bases from J, the junction contained 11 bases not matched to a gene. There are 19 residues in the CDR3. CDR3 DNA: TGTGCCACCAGCAGAGATGCCCTCCAGACAGGGGGCTTCACAGATACGCAGTATTTT. This translates into CATSRDALQTGGFTDTQYF.

The chain's CDR3 is CASSGSRDRGFGELFF. CDR3 sequence (DNA): TGTGCCAGCAGCGGAAGCCGGGACAGGGGTTTCGGGGAGCTGTTTTTT. V gene TRBV5-4 combines with J gene TRBJ2-2; 10 bases are a match to TRBD1. This CDR3 has 16 amino acids. Per germline, CDR1 SGHNT and CDR2 YYREEE (reference sequence). V shed 4 bases, J shed 7 bases, and the junction held 10 bases outside the gene matches.

The chain is built from TRBV18 and TRBJ2-3, with 10 positions matching TRBD2. This CDR3 spans 17 amino acids. Trimming at V came to 2 bases and at J to 0 bases, leaving 5 bases not matched to a gene. Germline CDR1 reads KGHSH; CDR2 reads LQKENI. CDR3: CASSPVTSGQSTDTQYF. The CDR3 DNA follows: TGTGCCAGCTCACCAGTGACTAGCGGGCAGAGCACAGATACGCAGTATTTT.

The V call is TRBV5-4, the J call TRBJ2-1; D remains unclear. Germline CDR1 is SGHNT and CDR2 is YYREEE (reference sequence). The V gene lost 0 bases and the J gene lost 0 bases, with 10 bases spanning the gap. CDR3 length equals 16 residues. As DNA, the CDR3 is TGTGCCAGCAGCTTGGATTTAACCGGCTCCTACAATGAGCAGTTCTTC. Residues: CASSLDLTGSYNEQFF.

This clone was detected only a few times. The chain has TRBV10-3 and TRBJ1-4; D might be TRBD1 (6 bases). V was trimmed by 3 bases and J by 4 bases, leaving 9 bases between them. Germline V gene sequence: CDR1 ENHRY, CDR2 SYGVKD. The CDR3 runs to 14 residues. The CDR3 nucleotides are TGTGCCATCAGTGACAGGGGAAATAATGAAAAACTGTTTTTT. It codes for CAISDRGNNEKLFF.

Only a few counts were recorded for this clone. The V gene is TRBV29-1, the J gene TRBJ1-2; TRBD1 is a possible D gene (6 bases). V dropped 0 bases and J dropped 6 bases, with 14 bases sitting between them. CDR1 and CDR2 from the germline V gene are SQVTM and ANQGSEA. This CDR3 has 14 amino acids. The CDR3 here is CSVEDPRGRNGYTF. In DNA form, the CDR3 reads TGCAGCGTTGAAGACCCCAGGGGTCGGAATGGCTACACCTTC.

As regards this clone: Different DNA sequences within this sample yield the same CDR3. The CDR3 DNA sequence: TGTGCCTGGAAACAGGGAGCCGGAAACACCATATATTTT. Residues: CAWKQGAGNTIYF. V usage is TRBV30 and J usage is TRBJ1-3; D might be TRBD1 (6 bases). This CDR3 region has 13 residues. The ends were cut back, 4 bases at V and 4 bases at J, with 11 bases in the middle. CDR1 and CDR2 (germline): GTSNPN, SVGIG (reference sequence). Full variable domain (missing parts from reference TRBV30 and TRBJ1-3): SQTIHQWPATLVQPVGSPLSLECTVEGTSNPNLYWYRQAAGRGLQLLFYSVGIGQISSEVPQNLSASRPQDRQFILSSKKLLLSDSGFYLCAWKQGAGNTIYFGEGSWLTVV.

The V call is TRBV28, the J call TRBJ2-6, with D uncertain. The germline V gene encodes CDR1 MDHEN and CDR2 SYDVKM. The CDR3 is made up of 18 amino acids. V lost 5 bases and J 0 bases, leaving 17 bases between the germline ends. CDR3 in DNA: TGTGCCAGCAGTCCGGTGGTGGGTGGCGGCTCTGGGGCCAACGTCCTGACTTTC. Translating gives CASSPVVGGGSGANVLTF.

The J gene is TRBJ1-6, the V gene TRBV28; 7 bases align to TRBD1. CDR3 length: 15 residues. CDR1 MDHEN and CDR2 SYDVKM come from the germline V gene. V lost 3 bases and J lost 5; bases outside the gene matches: 4. The CDR3 reads CASSLGQKHNSPLHF. CDR3 in DNA: TGTGCCAGCAGTTTGGGACAGAAACATAATTCACCCCTCCACTTT.

V gene TRBV28 combines with J gene TRBJ1-4; no clear D gene. The CDR3 totals 13 residues. Germline CDR1 and CDR2: MDHEN and SYDVKM. The germline V and J ends were trimmed by 9 bases and 0 bases, with 8 bases remaining between them. CDR3: CARAEATNEKLFF. The CDR3 DNA reads TGTGCCAGAGCGGAAGCAACTAATGAAAAACTGTTTTTT.

The chain carries TRBV28 and TRBJ1-4, with 10 bases fitting TRBD1. V lost 1 base, J lost 5 bases, and 7 bases stayed unmatched. Germline CDR1 is MDHEN and CDR2 is SYDVKM. The CDR3 length is 17 residues. The CDR3 coding sequence is TGTGCCAGCAGTTTATTGGGGACAGGGGCCCTCAATGAAAAACTGTTTTTT. Its protein product is CASSLLGTGALNEKLFF.

This clone has only a few counts. This sequence joins TRBV18 and TRBJ1-1; weak D call: TRBD1 (6 bases). V lost 6 bases and J lost 7, with 18 bases in between. Germline V gene sequence: CDR1 KGHSH, CDR2 LQKENI. CDR3 length equals 14 residues. The CDR3 loop reads CASSGQGMEDEAFF. The DNA for the CDR3 is TGTGCCAGCTCTGGGCAGGGGATGGAGGATGAAGCTTTCTTT.

This clone was counted at least ten times. The chain is built from TRBV5-1 and TRBJ2-5; the match to TRBD2 covers 8 bases. The CDR3 is 15 amino acids. Germline V lookup: CDR1 SGHRS, CDR2 YFSETQ. V shed 2 bases and J 0 bases; nucleotides not matched to a gene: 3. The CDR3 loop is CASSLLAEYQETQYF. The CDR3 bases are TGCGCCAGCAGCTTACTAGCGGAGTACCAAGAGACCCAGTACTTC.

In DNA form, the CDR3 reads TGTGCCAGCAGCCAAGATTTGGGGTTTCCTACTCATGGCTACACCTTC. Protein sequence: CASSQDLGFPTHGYTF. This chain connects TRBV4-2 to TRBJ1-2; D is undetermined. The CDR3 sequence is 16 residues long. Germline V CDR1 and CDR2: LGHNA, YNFKEQ. Trimming shortened V by 0 bases and J by 6 bases, and 17 bases separated the two germline ends.